Below are 31 T cell receptor beta chains sequenced from a single sample in a study of CD8 T cells in Susac syndrome. Reverse transcription of about 0.5 to 1 ug RNA used random hexamers. TCRdb independently ran MiXCR on the immunoSEQ multiplex PCR reads; one entry per CDR3 protein. The sample consists of 180,000 or so distinct CDR3 sequences, 90% to 95% of them appearing once. Input material: CD4+ T cells from PBMCs. These receptors all stem from a human donor with multiple sclerosis.

The V call is TRBV7-3, the J call TRBJ2-7; D not resolved. The CDR3 extends over 15 amino acids. Germline assignment: CDR1 SGHTA and CDR2 FQGTGA. The V end was cut by 5 bases, the J end by 2 bases, with 16 bases between. The CDR3 loop is CASSAGPHPTYEQYF. The CDR3 nucleotides read TGTGCCAGCAGCGCCGGACCTCACCCAACCTACGAGCAGTACTTC.

The chain recombines TRBV3-1 with TRBJ2-7, with D possibly being TRBD1 (6 bases). V was pared by 4 bases and J by 4 bases, with 14 bases between. Germline CDR1 reads LGHDT; CDR2 reads YNNKEL (reference sequence). The CDR3 has 14 amino acids. In nucleotides, the CDR3 is TGTGCCAGCAGCCCGTCGGGACAACTTTACGAGCAGTACTTC. Its protein is CASSPSGQLYEQYF.

The genes are TRBV30 and TRBJ1-5; the D gene is possibly TRBD1 (5 bases). The CDR3 is made up of 13 amino acids. Germline CDR1 is GTSNPN and CDR2 is SVGIG (reference sequence). V gave up 4 bases and J gave up 12 bases, with 19 bases separating them. The CDR3 spells CAWNSGSFRDQHF. The DNA for the CDR3 is TGTGCCTGGAACTCAGGGAGCTTCAGGGACCAGCATTTT.

The rearrangement joins TRBV20-1 to TRBJ1-2; 10 nucleotides agree with TRBD1. The CDR3 is 14 amino acids. CDR1 and CDR2 from the germline V gene are DFQATT and SNEGSKA (reference sequence). V trimming: 2 bases; J trimming: 6 bases; junction bases outside the gene matches: 6. Here the CDR3 DNA reads TGCAGTGCTAGACCAGGGACAGGGGTCCATGGCTACACCTTC. Protein: CSARPGTGVHGYTF.

This clonotype was seen just once. This rearrangement joins TRBV7-8 to TRBJ2-4; a possible D gene is TRBD2 (6 bases). CDR3 length: 16 residues. Germline lookup yields CDR1 SGHVS and CDR2 FQNEAQ. V was trimmed by 5 bases and J by 8 bases, leaving 22 bases between them. This CDR3 reads CASSKPGGLATDIQYF. Here the CDR3 DNA reads TGTGCCAGCAGCAAACCCGGCGGTCTAGCGACGGACATTCAGTACTTC.

The chain is built from TRBV18 and TRBJ1-5; D is possibly TRBD1 (5 bases). Per germline, CDR1 KGHSH and CDR2 LQKENI. CDR3 length equals 14 residues. Deletions cut 3 bases from V and 6 bases from J, with 12 bases between. Here the CDR3 DNA reads TGTGCCAGCTCACCGTCCAGGGAAGTTCAGCCCCAGCATTTT. The encoded protein is CASSPSREVQPQHF.

The chain has TRBV15 and TRBJ1-1; D ambiguous. CDR1 is LNHNV, CDR2 YYDKDF, per germline (reference sequence). CDR3 length: 11 amino acids. Trimming cost V 8 bases and J 4 bases, with 8 bases left between them. CDR3 residues: CATRGGTEAFF. DNA for the CDR3: TGTGCCACCCGGGGTGGCACTGAAGCTTTCTTT.

The V gene is TRBV20-1, the J gene TRBJ2-4, with 8 nucleotides matching TRBD1. This CDR3 has 15 residues. The germline V gene encodes CDR1 DFQATT and CDR2 SNEGSKA (reference sequence). V shed 7 bases and J 1 base; nucleotides not matched to a gene: 9. The CDR3 nucleotides read TGCAGTGGAGTCAGGGGGCGAGGGGCCAAAAACATTCAGTACTTC. This sequence encodes CSGVRGRGAKNIQYF.

The chain couples TRBV5-1 to TRBJ2-7; maybe TRBD1 (5 bases). V lost 5 bases, J lost 4 bases, and 10 bases lay in between. CDR3 size: 12 residues. CDR1 is SGHRS, CDR2 YFSETQ, per germline. The CDR3 loop reads CASRPDTYEQYF. The CDR3 DNA reads as TGCGCCAGCAGGCCGGACACTTACGAGCAGTACTTC.

The chain couples TRBV20-1 to TRBJ2-1; TRBD2 might be the D (6 bases). The CDR3 runs 11 residues. V gave up 8 bases and J gave up 8 bases, with 13 bases separating them. Germline values: CDR1 DFQATT, CDR2 SNEGSKA (reference sequence). CDR3 nucleotide sequence: TGCAGTCTCCCAACTAGCTATGAGCAGTTCTTC. Amino acids: CSLPTSYEQFF.

J is TRBJ2-1 and V is TRBV10-2, with unresolved D. The germline V gene has CDR1 WSHSY and CDR2 SAAADI. The CDR3 is 15 residues long. With 3 bases removed from V and 8 bases from J, the gap between germline ends came to 17 bases. The DNA of the CDR3 is TGCGCCAGCAGTGACGTGAGGCGCCGGGCGGATGAGCAGTTCTTC. The encoded protein is CASSDVRRRADEQFF.

Written as DNA, the CDR3 is TGTGCCAGCAGGGGGACTAGCGGCTCCTACGAGCAGTACTTC. Encoded protein: CASRGTSGSYEQYF. The rearrangement joins TRBV2 to TRBJ2-7; 11 nucleotides agree with TRBD2. V gave up 6 bases and J gave up 0 bases; unmatched junction bases: 1. Germline V gene sequence: CDR1 SNHLY, CDR2 FYNNEI. The CDR3 loop spans 14 amino acids.

The rearrangement links TRBV29-1 to TRBJ2-5; TRBD1 aligns across 10 bases. This CDR3 contains 13 residues. V was pared by 8 bases and J by 1 base, with 4 bases of the junction left unmatched. CDR1 is SQVTM, CDR2 ANQGSEA, per germline. As DNA, the CDR3 is TGCAGCTGGACAGGGGGAGGCCAAGAGACCCAGTACTTC. The encoded protein is CSWTGGGQETQYF.

The V and J genes are TRBV4-1 and TRBJ1-2; 12 bases map to TRBD1. V shed 4 bases, J shed 7 bases, and the junction held 7 bases outside the gene matches. The CDR3 has 15 amino acids. Germline assignment: CDR1 MGHRA and CDR2 YSYEKL. The CDR3 loop is CASSLPGQGASGYTF. In DNA, the CDR3 is TGCGCCAGCAGCCTCCCGGGACAGGGGGCGAGTGGCTACACCTTC.

J is TRBJ1-4 and V is TRBV20-1; no clear D. Trimming left V 2 bases short and J 7 bases short, with 8 bases between. Germline V gives CDR1 DFQATT, CDR2 SNEGSKA (reference sequence). The CDR3 consists of 12 residues. The CDR3 protein is CSARPFGEKLFF. The CDR3 bases are TGCAGTGCTAGACCCTTCGGTGAAAAACTGTTTTTT.

This chain uses TRBV2 with TRBJ2-5; D is undetermined. Between the trimmed V and J ends, which lost 10 bases and 1 base, there was a span of 13 bases. This CDR3 is 13 amino acids long. Germline CDR1 and CDR2: SNHLY and FYNNEI. The CDR3 coding sequence is TGTGCCACCAAGGGTCAACCCCAAGAGACCCAGTACTTC. Translation gives CATKGQPQETQYF.

V usage is TRBV5-1 and J usage is TRBJ2-5; D is possibly TRBD1 or TRBD2 (5 bases each). V gave up 3 bases and J gave up 2 bases, with 14 bases separating them. CDR3 length equals 15 residues. Germline CDR1 and CDR2: SGHRS and YFSETQ. CDR3 coding DNA: TGCGCCAGCAGCTGGGGTCAGGGACCGCAAGAGACCCAGTACTTC. The encoded protein is CASSWGQGPQETQYF.

This chain uses TRBV9 with TRBJ1-2; D gene ambiguous. V lost 3 bases and J 4 bases, leaving 13 bases between the germline ends. Germline CDR1 and CDR2: SGDLS and YYNGEE. CDR3 length: 14 residues. The CDR3 DNA sequence: TGTGCCAGCAGCGCCATTCGAACAAGCTATGGCTACACCTTC. It translates to CASSAIRTSYGYTF.

The rearrangement links TRBV10-3 to TRBJ2-1, with 7 bases that match TRBD2. CDR3 length: 14 residues. Losses at the gene ends were 2 bases for V and 8 bases for J; bases not matched to a gene: 6. Germline loops: CDR1 ENHRY, CDR2 SYGVKD. CDR3 coding DNA: TGTGCCATCAGTGAGATGGGGGAGGGCCATGAGCAGTTCTTC. It encodes CAISEMGEGHEQFF.

V usage is TRBV20-1 and J usage is TRBJ2-1, with D perhaps matching TRBD2 (5 bases). The CDR3 runs to 15 residues. Trimming shortened V by 0 bases and J by 9 bases, and 18 bases separated the two germline ends. CDR1 and CDR2 from the germline V gene are DFQATT and SNEGSKA (reference sequence). CDR3: CSARDPGMTFSEQFF. CDR3 in DNA: TGCAGTGCTAGAGATCCGGGAATGACCTTCAGTGAGCAGTTCTTC.

The count of this clonotype is one. This chain joins TRBV7-9 and TRBJ2-6; D is perhaps TRBD1 (5 bases). V was shortened by 3 bases and J by 0 bases, with 6 bases between the two germline ends. Germline-derived CDR1 and CDR2 are SEHNR and FQNEAQ (reference sequence). The CDR3 runs 15 residues. The DNA for the CDR3 is TGTGCCAGCAGCTTTGGGGCCTCTGGGGCCAACGTCCTGACTTTC. Translating gives CASSFGASGANVLTF.

The chain links TRBV5-6 to TRBJ2-7; D may be TRBD2 (5 bases). The CDR3 length is 15 residues. Germline V gives CDR1 SGHDT, CDR2 YYEEEE. The V end was cut by 0 bases, the J end by 3 bases, with 13 bases between. CDR3 amino acids: CASSLARGSGYEQYF. CDR3 nucleotide sequence: TGTGCCAGCAGCTTGGCCCGGGGATCGGGCTACGAGCAGTACTTC.

This clonotype was found once. V is TRBV12-5 and J is TRBJ1-2; D gene unclear. The ends were cut back, 6 bases at V and 2 bases at J, with 13 bases in the middle. This CDR3 region has 14 residues. Germline V lookup: CDR1 LGHNT, CDR2 FRNRAP. The DNA of the CDR3 is TGTGCTAGTGGCCCCCCCGGCAGGAACTATGGCTACACCTTC. Translation gives CASGPPGRNYGYTF.

J is TRBJ2-5 and V is TRBV9, with TRBD1 matching 9 bases. Germline V gene data show CDR1 as SGDLS and CDR2 as YYNGEE. J gave up 5 bases and V 0 bases, and 11 bases lay outside the gene matches. The CDR3 extends over 17 amino acids. This chain's CDR3 is CASSVGPRSGQGETQYF. In DNA, the CDR3 is TGTGCCAGCAGCGTAGGCCCTCGATCCGGACAGGGGGAGACCCAGTACTTC.

This chain's CDR3 is CASSVTWSSYNEQFF. The CDR3 nucleotides read TGTGCCAGCAGCGTAACCTGGAGCTCCTACAATGAGCAGTTCTTC. The rearrangement joins TRBV9 to TRBJ2-1; no definite D call. Per the germline V gene, CDR1 is SGDLS and CDR2 is YYNGEE. The germline V and J ends were trimmed by 1 base and 0 bases, with 8 bases remaining between them. CDR3 length: 15 amino acids.

The chain carries TRBV4-1 and TRBJ2-7; 8 nucleotides align to TRBD2. V dropped 0 bases and J dropped 4; count of bases not matched to a gene: 14. The CDR3 is 18 residues long. Germline V gene data show CDR1 as MGHRA and CDR2 as YSYEKL. This CDR3 is CASSQDREGRGFLYEQYF. CDR3 DNA sequence: TGCGCCAGCAGCCAAGATCGGGAGGGCAGGGGATTCCTGTACGAGCAGTACTTC.

V and J are TRBV29-1 and TRBJ1-2, with D perhaps matching TRBD1 (6 bases). Trimming left V 5 bases short and J 4 bases short, with 17 bases between. CDR1 SQVTM and CDR2 ANQGSEA come from the germline V gene. The CDR3 sequence is 14 residues long. CDR3 nucleotide sequence: TGCAGCGTTCAGATTGGGGGGGCCGGCTATGGCTACACCTTC. The encoded protein is CSVQIGGAGYGYTF. Drawing the rest from reference TRBV29-1 and TRBJ1-2, the complete variable domain is SAVISQKPSRDICQRGTSLTIQCQVDSQVTMMFWYRQQPGQSLTLIATANQGSEATYESGFVIDKFPISRPNLTFSTLTVSNMSPEDSSIYLCSVQIGGAGYGYTFGSGTRLTVV.

The rearrangement links TRBV29-1 to TRBJ1-2; D uncertain. CDR3 length: 11 amino acids. The germline CDR1 and CDR2 sequences are SQVTM and ANQGSEA. V was shortened by 6 bases and J by 9 bases, with 14 bases between the two germline ends. CDR3 nucleotide sequence: TGCAGCGTGCGGCCTATGTATAGCTACACCTTC. Its protein product is CSVRPMYSYTF. Full variable domain (rest looked up from reference TRBV29-1 and TRBJ1-2): SAVISQKPSRDICQRGTSLTIQCQVDSQVTMMFWYRQQPGQSLTLIATANQGSEATYESGFVIDKFPISRPNLTFSTLTVSNMSPEDSSIYLCSVRPMYSYTFGSGTRLTVV.

This rearrangement joins TRBV9 to TRBJ2-1; the match to TRBD1 covers 7 bases. This CDR3 spans 17 amino acids. CDR1 is SGDLS and CDR2 is YYNGEE in the germline V gene. V shed 4 bases and J 9 bases; nucleotides not matched to a gene: 19. DNA for the CDR3: TGTGCCAGCAGCCACTCCTCAGGGGGACGAGCCTCCACTGAGCAGTTCTTC. Protein sequence: CASSHSSGGRASTEQFF.

This clonotype was observed a few times. The chain couples TRBV30 to TRBJ2-1, with 10 bases lining up with TRBD1. Germline loops: CDR1 GTSNPN, CDR2 SVGIG (reference sequence). CDR3 length: 15 residues. V lost 2 bases and J lost 4; bases outside the gene matches: 5. CDR3 nucleotide sequence: TGTGCCTGGAGTCCCTGGGACAGGGGTTACAATGAGCAGTTCTTC. Its translation is CAWSPWDRGYNEQFF.

J is TRBJ1-1 and V is TRBV19, with 7 bases fitting TRBD1. V lost 3 bases and J lost 1; bases outside the gene matches: 5. Germline CDR1 LNHDA, CDR2 SQIVND (reference sequence). This CDR3 has 15 amino acids. Written as DNA, the CDR3 is TGTGCCAGTAGTATCTCCGGGACAGCGAACACTGAAGCTTTCTTT. Protein product: CASSISGTANTEAFF.